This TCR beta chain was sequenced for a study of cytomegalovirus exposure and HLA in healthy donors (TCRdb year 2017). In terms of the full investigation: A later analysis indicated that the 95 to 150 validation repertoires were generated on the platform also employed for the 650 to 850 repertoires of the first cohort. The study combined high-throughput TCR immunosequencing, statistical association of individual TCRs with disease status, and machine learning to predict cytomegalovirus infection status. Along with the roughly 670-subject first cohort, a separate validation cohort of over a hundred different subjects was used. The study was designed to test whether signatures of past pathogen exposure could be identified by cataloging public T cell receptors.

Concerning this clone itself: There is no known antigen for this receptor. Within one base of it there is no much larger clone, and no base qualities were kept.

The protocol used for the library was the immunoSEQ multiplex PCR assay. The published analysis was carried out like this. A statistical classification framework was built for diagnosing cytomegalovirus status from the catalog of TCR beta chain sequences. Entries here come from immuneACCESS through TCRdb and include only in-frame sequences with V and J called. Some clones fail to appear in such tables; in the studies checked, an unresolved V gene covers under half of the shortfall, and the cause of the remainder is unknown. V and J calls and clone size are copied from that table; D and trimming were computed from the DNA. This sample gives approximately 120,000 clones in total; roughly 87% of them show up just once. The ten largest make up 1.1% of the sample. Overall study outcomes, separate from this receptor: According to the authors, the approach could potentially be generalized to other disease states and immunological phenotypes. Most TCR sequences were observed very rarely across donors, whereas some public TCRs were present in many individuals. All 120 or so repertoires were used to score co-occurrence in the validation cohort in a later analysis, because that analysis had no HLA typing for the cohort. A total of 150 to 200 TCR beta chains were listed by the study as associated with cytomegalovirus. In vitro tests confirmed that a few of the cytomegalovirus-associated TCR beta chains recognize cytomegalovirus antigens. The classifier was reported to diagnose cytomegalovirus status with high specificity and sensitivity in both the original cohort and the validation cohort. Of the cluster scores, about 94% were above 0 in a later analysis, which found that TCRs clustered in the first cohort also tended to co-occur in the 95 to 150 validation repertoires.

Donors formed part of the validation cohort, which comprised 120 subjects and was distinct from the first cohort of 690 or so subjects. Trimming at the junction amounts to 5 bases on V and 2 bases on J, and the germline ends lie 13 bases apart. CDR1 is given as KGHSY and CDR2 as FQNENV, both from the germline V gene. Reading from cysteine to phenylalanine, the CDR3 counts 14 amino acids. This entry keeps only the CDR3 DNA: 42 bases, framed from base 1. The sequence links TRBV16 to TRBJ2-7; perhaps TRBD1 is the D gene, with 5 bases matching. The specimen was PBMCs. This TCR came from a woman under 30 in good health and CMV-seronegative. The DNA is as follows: TGTGCCAGCAGCGATTGGCAGGGCCCCTACGAGCAGTACTTC. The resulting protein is CASSDWQGPYEQYF.